A single sample gave rise to the 26 T cell receptor beta chains below, sequenced in a study of T cells after posttransplantation cyclophosphamide. A marrow graft followed busulfan-fludarabine conditioning, with cyclophosphamide on days +3 and +4. Clones were sequenced by immunoSEQ multiplex PCR, and TCRdb holds only the in-frame ones, with some missing. Listed for the sample are around 12,000 clones, none seen a single time. Specimen: PBMCs, collected after allogeneic stem cell transplant with posttransplant cyclophosphamide. These receptors were obtained from a female patient in her thirties or forties who received an allogeneic stem cell transplant from a related donor, was CMV-positive, and had acute GVHD only. Some T cells may originate from the graft donor.

This clone was seen more than once but under ten times. The chain uses TRBV27 and TRBJ2-5; TRBD2 matches 11 bases. The V gene's germline CDR1 is MNHEY and CDR2 SMNVEV (reference sequence). This CDR3 is 15 amino acids long. After removal of 5 bases from V and 3 bases from J, the junction contained 5 bases not matched to a gene. The CDR3 coding sequence is TGTGCCAGCAGTCAACCGGGACTAGCGGAAGAGACCCAGTACTTC. The encoded protein is CASSQPGLAEETQYF.

This clone was seen a few times. CDR3: CASSQEGARQETQYF. CDR3 sequence (DNA): TGCGCCAGCAGCCAAGAGGGGGCCCGCCAAGAGACCCAGTACTTC. The rearrangement links TRBV4-1 to TRBJ2-5, with D perhaps matching TRBD1 (6 bases). The germline V and J ends were trimmed by 0 bases and 1 base, with 9 bases remaining between them. The germline CDR1 and CDR2 sequences are MGHRA and YSYEKL. CDR3 length: 15 amino acids.

This clone was found many times. The chain recombines TRBV10-3 with TRBJ2-7; 8 nucleotides agree with TRBD1. The CDR3 loop spans 14 amino acids. Germline CDR1 ENHRY, CDR2 SYGVKD. The V gene end was trimmed by 3 bases and the J gene end by 1 base; junction bases not matched to a gene: 2. CDR3: CAISDRQGSYEQYF. The DNA for the CDR3 is TGTGCCATCAGTGACCGACAGGGGTCCTACGAGCAGTACTTC.

This clone was seen repeatedly, ten times or more. CDR3 sequence: CASSPLSDYEQYV. In nucleotides, the CDR3 is TGTGCCAGCAGCCCGCTCTCGGACTACGAGCAGTACGTC. The V gene is TRBV5-5, the J gene TRBJ2-7; no firm D call. V lost 4 bases to trimming and J lost 3 bases, with 11 bases between them. There are 13 residues in the CDR3. Germline lookup yields CDR1 SGHKS and CDR2 YYEKEE (reference sequence).

This clone was seen repeatedly, ten times or more. This CDR3 reads CASSWGGSSYNEQFF. The CDR3 DNA reads as TGTGCCAGCAGCTGGGGGGGAAGCTCCTACAATGAGCAGTTCTTC. This chain joins TRBV7-9 and TRBJ2-1; 7 nucleotides match TRBD2. The germline V gene has CDR1 SEHNR and CDR2 FQNEAQ (reference sequence). Trimming removed 4 bases from V and 0 bases from J; junction bases left unmatched: 3. CDR3 length: 15 residues.

This clone was observed a handful of times. V and J are TRBV27 and TRBJ2-5, with TRBD2 identical over 7 bases. The end of the DNA is better explained by TRBJ2-7, so the J call may be wrong. The CDR3 length is 15 residues. CDR1 MNHEY and CDR2 SMNVEV come from the germline V gene (reference sequence). The CDR3 nucleotides read TGTGCCAGCAGCCCCACTAGCGTAGGCGGCTACGAGCAGTACTTC. This translates into CASSPTSVGGYEQYF.

Many counts were recorded for this clone. The V and J genes are TRBV5-1 and TRBJ2-5; possible D gene TRBD1, 6 bases. CDR1 and CDR2 from the germline V gene are SGHRS and YFSETQ. V was pared by 2 bases and J by 4 bases, with 9 bases between. This CDR3 spans 13 amino acids. The CDR3 region has the DNA TGCGCCAGCAGCTTACAGGGAACAGAGACCCAGTACTTC. Amino acids: CASSLQGTETQYF.

This clone came up many times. V and J are TRBV5-1 and TRBJ1-6; D possibly corresponds to TRBD1 (6 bases). This CDR3 comprises 17 residues. Germline CDR1 and CDR2: SGHRS and YFSETQ. V shed 0 bases and J shed 1 base, with 11 bases lying between them. The CDR3 DNA follows: TGCGCCAGCAGCTTGGGACAACAGGGTTCCTATAATTCACCCCTCCACTTT. Amino acid sequence: CASSLGQQGSYNSPLHF.

This clone showed up just a few times. The V gene is TRBV7-2, the J gene TRBJ2-1; 11 positions agree with TRBD2. Losses at the gene ends were 3 bases for V and 8 bases for J; bases not matched to a gene: 6. This CDR3 region has 15 residues. Germline V gene data show CDR1 as SGHTA and CDR2 as FQGNSA. The CDR3 spells CASSFSGGASDEQFF. The DNA of the CDR3 is TGTGCCAGCAGCTTTAGCGGGGGGGCCAGCGATGAGCAGTTCTTC.

This clone was counted at least ten times. The chain is built from TRBV2 and TRBJ2-1, with 13 bases aligning to TRBD2. The CDR3 runs 14 residues. V lost 9 bases and J lost 5; bases outside the gene matches: 4. Per the germline V gene, CDR1 is SNHLY and CDR2 is FYNNEI. The CDR3 sequence is CARAGLAGNNEQFF. The CDR3 DNA follows: TGTGCCAGGGCGGGACTAGCGGGAAACAATGAGCAGTTCTTC.

This clone appeared many times. The V gene is TRBV18, the J gene TRBJ1-1; TRBD1 aligns across 8 bases. The junction had 9 bases not matched to a gene; V was cut back by 2 bases and J by 4 bases. The CDR3 extends over 16 amino acids. The germline CDR1 and CDR2 sequences are KGHSH and LQKENI. This CDR3 is CASSPDSGQGGTEAFF. DNA of the CDR3: TGTGCCAGCTCACCAGATTCAGGACAGGGCGGCACTGAAGCTTTCTTT.

At least ten counts were recorded for this clone. The chain couples TRBV6-5 to TRBJ2-5, with TRBD1 matching over 10 bases. The ends lost 0 bases at V and 5 bases at J; junction bases unmatched: 3. This CDR3 is built from 15 residues. Per the germline V gene, CDR1 is MNHEY and CDR2 is SVGAGI. CDR3 protein: CASSYSGQGYETQYF. The DNA of the CDR3 is TGTGCCAGCAGTTACTCGGGACAGGGGTATGAGACCCAGTACTTC.

The table lists this clone with many counts. The rearrangement joins TRBV25-1 to TRBJ2-7; D gene unclear. Germline V gene lookup returns CDR1 MGHDK and CDR2 SYGVNS. Trimming stripped 3 bases from V and 3 bases from J, with 9 bases between. This CDR3 comprises 13 residues. The CDR3 sequence is CASSDLRDYEQYV. For the CDR3, the DNA is TGTGCCAGCAGTGATCTCCGAGACTACGAGCAGTACGTC.

The sample holds many counts of this clone. The chain is built from TRBV9 and TRBJ1-3; tentative D call: TRBD1 (6 bases). CDR1 and CDR2 (germline): SGDLS, YYNGEE. V lost 4 bases to trimming and J lost 0 bases, with 11 bases between them. This CDR3 region has 15 residues. The CDR3 region has the DNA TGTGCCAGCAGCCGGGGGGGCAACTCTGGAAACACCATATATTTT. Translation: CASSRGGNSGNTIYF.

This clone was counted ten times or more. The genes are TRBV7-6 and TRBJ2-7; 9 nucleotides match TRBD1. This CDR3 is built from 16 residues. Germline trimming cut 5 bases from V and 6 bases from J; bases unmatched to any gene: 14. The germline V gene encodes CDR1 SGHVS and CDR2 FNYEAQ. The CDR3 spells CASSDPGQGPFLEQYV. As DNA, the CDR3 is TGTGCCAGCAGCGATCCGGGACAGGGACCTTTTCTCGAGCAGTACGTC.

CDR3 in amino acids: CASSLLAGGLTDTQYF. The CDR3 nucleotides read TGTGCCAGCAGTCTTCTAGCGGGGGGCCTTACAGATACGCAGTATTTT. The rearrangement links TRBV2 to TRBJ2-3; TRBD2 matches 11 bases. The CDR3 consists of 16 residues. Germline V gene lookup returns CDR1 SNHLY and CDR2 FYNNEI. V was clipped by 5 bases and J by 3 bases; unmatched bases: 7.

This clone was found many times. The chain combines TRBV2 with TRBJ2-1, with 10 bases lining up with TRBD2. The V and J ends lost 11 bases and 2 bases, in that order; junction bases with no gene match: 9. This CDR3 contains 15 residues. Germline lookup yields CDR1 SNHLY and CDR2 FYNNEI. CDR3 coding DNA: TGTGCCGGGAAAAAGCGGGAGGGCCCCTACAATGAGCAGTTCTTC. Encoded protein: CAGKKREGPYNEQFF. Combining the CDR3 with reference TRBV2 and TRBJ2-1 gives the whole variable domain EPEVTQTPSHQVTQMGQEVILRCVPISNHLYFYWYRQILGQKVEFLVSFYNNEISEKSEIFDDQFSVERPDGSNFTLKIRSTKLEDSAMYFCAGKKREGPYNEQFFGPGTRLTVL.

This clone has at least ten counts. The V call is TRBV30, the J call TRBJ1-5, with 7 nucleotides matching TRBD1. This CDR3 region has 14 residues. The germline V gene encodes CDR1 GTSNPN and CDR2 SVGIG (reference sequence). Trimming at V came to 2 bases and at J to 2 bases, leaving 3 bases not matched to a gene. CDR3 sequence (DNA): TGTGCCTGGAGTCGAGGACAGGGCAATCAGCCCCAGCATTTT. The encoded protein is CAWSRGQGNQPQHF.

This clone was counted only a few times. The V gene is TRBV7-2, the J gene TRBJ1-5, with 8 bases aligning to TRBD1. Germline V lookup: CDR1 SGHTA, CDR2 FQGNSA. This CDR3 comprises 15 residues. The ends lost 1 base at V and 7 bases at J; junction bases unmatched: 6. The CDR3, as DNA: TGTGCCAGCAGCTTAGGGACAGGGACCTACCAGCCCCAGCATTTT. Translated: CASSLGTGTYQPQHF.

This clone was picked up many times. The J gene is TRBJ1-1, the V gene TRBV2; D remains unclear. Trimming shortened V by 9 bases and J by 0 bases, and 11 bases separated the two germline ends. Germline V gene lookup returns CDR1 SNHLY and CDR2 FYNNEI. The length of the CDR3 is 13 residues. CDR3: CASSSQMNTEAFF. In nucleotides, the CDR3 is TGTGCCAGTTCCTCCCAGATGAACACTGAAGCTTTCTTT.

This clone came up many times. This sequence joins TRBV10-3 and TRBJ2-3, with TRBD2 matching over 7 bases. Looked up from germline, CDR1 is ENHRY and CDR2 is SYGVKD. Trimming removed 0 bases from V and 2 bases from J; junction bases left unmatched: 8. This CDR3 contains 17 residues. This CDR3 reads CAISESSERGHTDTQYF. The CDR3 nucleotides read TGTGCCATCAGTGAGTCGTCTGAGCGGGGCCACACAGATACGCAGTATTTT.

This clone was counted a few times. The V call is TRBV6-1, the J call TRBJ2-5; a weak D match, TRBD2 (5 bases). Germline assignment: CDR1 MNHNS and CDR2 SASEGT. This CDR3 contains 15 residues. Trimming left V 0 bases short and J 1 base short, with 9 bases between. CDR3 DNA: TGTGCCAGCAGTGAAGCAGGGCGGGCCCAAGAGACCCAGTACTTC. Its translation is CASSEAGRAQETQYF.

This clone occurred a few times. The likely explanation is a read error, given a far larger clone one base away. The conserved final phenylalanine or tryptophan is absent from the CDR3, which likely points to a read error. The chain uses TRBV4-1 and TRBJ1-4; 9 positions match TRBD1. Germline CDR1 MGHRA, CDR2 YSYEKL. V lost 0 bases and J lost 3; bases outside the gene matches: 2. This CDR3 is built from 16 residues. The CDR3 is CASSQDGTGPNEKLFI. As DNA, the CDR3 is TGCGCCAGCAGCCAAGACGGGACAGGGCCTAATGAAAAACTGTTTATT.

This clone came up a few times. The chain joins TRBV5-1 to TRBJ2-2; the match to TRBD2 covers 13 bases. After removal of 5 bases from V and 5 bases from J, the junction contained 3 bases not matched to a gene. This CDR3 comprises 15 residues. Germline CDR1 SGHRS, CDR2 YFSETQ. DNA of the CDR3: TGCGCCAGCAGTGAACTAGCGGGGGGGACCGGGGAGCTGTTTTTT. Protein: CASSELAGGTGELFF.

This clone was counted ten times or more. The V and J genes are TRBV5-6 and TRBJ1-6; D perhaps matches TRBD1 (5 bases). Germline loops: CDR1 SGHDT, CDR2 YYEEEE. The germline V and J ends were trimmed by 1 base and 3 bases, with 11 bases remaining between them. This CDR3 has 16 residues. The CDR3 DNA follows: TGTGCCAGCAGCTTGTACGGACAAGACTATAATTCACCCCTCCACTTT. Translating it yields CASSLYGQDYNSPLHF.

For this clone: The junction shows a germline mismatch at one end, possibly a read error. The chain carries TRBV7-7 and TRBJ2-3, with 7 bases fitting TRBD1. CDR3 length: 14 amino acids. Germline loops: CDR1 SSHAT, CDR2 FNYEAQ (reference sequence). This CDR3 is CASSPQDRRDTQYF. CDR3 nucleotide sequence: TGTGCTAGCAGCCCCCAGGACAGGAGAGATACGCAGTATTTT. Supplemented by reference TRBV7-7 and TRBJ2-3, the full variable domain reads GAGVSQSPRYKVTKRGQDVTLRCDPISSHATLYWYQQALGQGPEFLTYFNYEAQPDKSGLPSDRFSAERPEGSISTLTIQRTEQRDSAMYRCASSPQDRRDTQYFGPGTRLTVL.